Included here is one T cell receptor beta chain sequence, with context. Its specificity is unknown. Treatment noted: approximately nine-day PBMC culture with coronavirus spike peptide pools or control peptides (ViraFEST assay). These data come from a study of vaccination and CD4 T cells after COVID-19. Sequencing of DNA taken from cultured CD4+ T cells relied on the Oncomine TCR Beta short-read assay. TCRdb recomputed calls from the PCR reads with MiXCR, one row per CDR3 protein. Among under 20,000 distinct CDR3 sequences, about 56% were seen once, and the ten largest hold about 20%. CDR1 and CDR2 (germline): SEHNR, FQNEAQ (reference sequence). Between the trimmed V and J ends, which lost 3 bases and 6 bases, there was a span of 8 bases. The length of the CDR3 is 13 residues.

This clonotype was obtained from a human donor who had recovered from COVID-19. This rearrangement joins TRBV7-9 to TRBJ2-2, with D possibly matching TRBD1 (5 bases). The sample consisted of CD4+ T cells from blood, cultured in vitro, taken before SARS-CoV-2 vaccination. CDR3 amino acids: CASSFRVSGELFF. CDR3 nucleotide sequence: TGTGCCAGCAGCTTCAGGGTATCCGGGGAGCTGTTTTTT. The full variable domain, its missing parts supplied by reference TRBV7-9 and TRBJ2-2, is DTGVSQNPRHKITKRGQNVTFRCDPISEHNRLYWYRQTLGQGPEFLTYFQNEAQLEKSRLLSDRFSAERPKGSFSTLEIQRTEQGDSAMYLCASSFRVSGELFFGEGSRLTVL.